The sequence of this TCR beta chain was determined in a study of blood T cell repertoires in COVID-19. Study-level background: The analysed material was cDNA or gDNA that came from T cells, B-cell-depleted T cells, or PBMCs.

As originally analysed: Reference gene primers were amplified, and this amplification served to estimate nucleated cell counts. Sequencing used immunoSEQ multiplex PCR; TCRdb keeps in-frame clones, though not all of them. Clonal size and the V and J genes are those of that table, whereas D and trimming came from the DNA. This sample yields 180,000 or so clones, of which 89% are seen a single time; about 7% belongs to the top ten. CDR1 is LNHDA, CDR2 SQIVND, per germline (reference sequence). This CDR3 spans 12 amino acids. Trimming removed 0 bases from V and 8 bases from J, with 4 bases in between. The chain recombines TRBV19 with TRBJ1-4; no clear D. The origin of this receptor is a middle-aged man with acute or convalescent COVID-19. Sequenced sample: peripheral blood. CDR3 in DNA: TGTGCCAGTAGTATAGATCTCGAAAAACTGTTTTTT. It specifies CASSIDLEKLFF.